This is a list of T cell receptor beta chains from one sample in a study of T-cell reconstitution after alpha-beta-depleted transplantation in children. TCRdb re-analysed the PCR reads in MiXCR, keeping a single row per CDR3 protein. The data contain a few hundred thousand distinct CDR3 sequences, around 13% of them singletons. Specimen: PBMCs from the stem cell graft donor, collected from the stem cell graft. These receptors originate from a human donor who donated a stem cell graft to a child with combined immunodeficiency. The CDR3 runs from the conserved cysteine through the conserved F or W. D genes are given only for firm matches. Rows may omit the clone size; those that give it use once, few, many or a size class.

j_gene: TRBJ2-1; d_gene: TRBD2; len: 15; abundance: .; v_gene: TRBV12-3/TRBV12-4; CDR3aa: CASSSTSGGADEQFF; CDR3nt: TGTGCCAGCAGTTCCACTAGCGGGGGGGCGGATGAGCAGTTCTTC
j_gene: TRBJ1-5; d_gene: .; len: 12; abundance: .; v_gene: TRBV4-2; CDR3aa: CASSQDEQPQHF; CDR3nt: TGTGCCAGCAGCCAGGACGAACAGCCCCAGCATTTT
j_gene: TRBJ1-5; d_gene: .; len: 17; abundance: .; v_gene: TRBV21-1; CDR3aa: CASSIDPRWARNQPQHF; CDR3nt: TGTGCCAGCAGCATAGATCCCAGATGGGCCCGCAATCAGCCCCAGCATTTT
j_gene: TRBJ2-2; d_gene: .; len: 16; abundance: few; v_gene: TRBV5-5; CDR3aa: CASSPPTGPNTGELFF; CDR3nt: TGTGCCAGCAGCCCCCCGACAGGCCCCAACACCGGGGAGCTGTTTTTT
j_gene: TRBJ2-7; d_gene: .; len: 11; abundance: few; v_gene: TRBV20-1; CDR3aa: CSVQGYYEQYF; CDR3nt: TGCAGTGTCCAGGGATACTACGAGCAGTACTTC
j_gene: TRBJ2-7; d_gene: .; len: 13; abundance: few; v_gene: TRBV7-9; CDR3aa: CASTPFGADEQYF; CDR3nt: TGTGCCAGCACCCCATTCGGGGCTGACGAGCAGTACTTC
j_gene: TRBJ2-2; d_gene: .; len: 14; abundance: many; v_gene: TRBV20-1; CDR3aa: CSARVPSVAGELFF; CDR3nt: TGCAGTGCTAGAGTGCCCTCCGTGGCCGGGGAGCTGTTTTTT
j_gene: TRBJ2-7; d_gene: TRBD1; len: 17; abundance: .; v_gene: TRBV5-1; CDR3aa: CASSLRDRGVLYYEQYF; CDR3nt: TGCGCCAGCAGCTTGCGGGACAGGGGCGTACTTTACTACGAGCAGTACTTC
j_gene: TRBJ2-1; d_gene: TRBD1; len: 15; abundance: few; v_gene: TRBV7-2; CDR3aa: CASSYPGQGAYEQFF; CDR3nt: TGTGCCAGCAGCTACCCGGGACAGGGGGCGTATGAGCAGTTCTTC
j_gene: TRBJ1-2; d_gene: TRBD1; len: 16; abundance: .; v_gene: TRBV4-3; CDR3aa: CASSQVPLQGAGGYTF; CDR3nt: TGCGCCAGCAGCCAAGTACCTCTCCAGGGGGCAGGGGGCTACACCTTC